Sequencing of this TCR beta chain was carried out in a study of glioma-infiltrating T cells after dendritic cell vaccination. Background on the study: Dendritic cell vaccination trial patients had either newly diagnosed or recurrent glioblastoma.

Amplification used 60 V beta primers and 13 J beta primers. The table came from immunoSEQ multiplex PCR; TCRdb's copy has only in-frame clones and leaves some out. The sample includes about 99,000 clones, around 80% of them seen just once. Time point noted: after dendritic cell vaccination, including at tumor progression/relapse. Before vaccination, two weeks after the third vaccination, and at progression, PBMC were collected. The CDR3 has 12 residues. V was pared by 9 bases and J by 4 bases, with 3 bases of the junction left unmatched. Germline loops: CDR1 ENHRY, CDR2 SYGVKD. A few counts support this clone. Its antigen is not known. General study results and limits: Only a small number of patients had complete blood and tumor samples.

This TCR was sampled from a human donor with glioblastoma. The chain joins TRBV10-3 to TRBJ2-3; TRBD2 matches 8 bases. The source material was blood, sampled after dendritic cell vaccination. The CDR3 spells CAITGGADTQYF. CDR3 DNA: TGTGCCATTACCGGGGGGGCAGATACGCAGTATTTT.